The rows below give T cell receptor beta chains drawn from one sample of a study of blood T cell repertoires in COVID-19. The protocol was immunoSEQ multiplex PCR, while the TCRdb copy is restricted to in-frame clones and leaves out a portion. The data contain 400,000 or so clones, 90% of them singletons. Sequenced material: PBMCs or T cells enriched from blood (not recorded which). These receptors came from a man between 18 and 29 years old who had recovered from COVID-19. The CDR3 runs from the conserved cysteine through the conserved F or W. D genes are given only for firm matches. Clone size is given for some rows only: seen once, a few or many times, or a class if the clone is expanded.

v_gene	d_gene	abundance	j_gene	CDR3nt	CDR3aa
TRBV6-5	TRBD1	NA	TRBJ1-1	TGTGCCACCTCTGGACAGGGACGAACTGAAGCTTTCTTT	CATSGQGRTEAFF
TRBV18	NA	NA	TRBJ1-6	TGTGCCAGCTCACTGCAGGATAATTCACCCCTCCACTTT	CASSLQDNSPLHF
TRBV7-8	TRBD2	NA	TRBJ2-1	TGTGCCAGCAGCGGCGGCGGCGGGAGGGCCTACAATGAGCAGTTCTTC	CASSGGGGRAYNEQFF
TRBV28	NA	NA	TRBJ1-1	TGTGCCAGCAGTTTATGGGACAGAGAGAACACTGAAGCTTTCTTT	CASSLWDRENTEAFF
TRBV5-1	NA	NA	TRBJ1-1	TGCGCCAGCAGCTTGGGACAAATGAACACTGAAGCTTTCTTT	CASSLGQMNTEAFF
TRBV5-4	TRBD1	NA	TRBJ1-6	TGTGCCAGCACGACGACAGGGGGCGCGAATACTTCACCCCTCCACTTT	CASTTTGGANTSPLHF
TRBV27	TRBD2	once	TRBJ2-7	TGTGCCAGCAGTTCCCTAGCGGGACCGAGCTCCTACGAGCAGTACTTC	CASSSLAGPSSYEQYF
TRBV5-1	TRBD1	once	TRBJ2-7	TGCGCCAGCAGCCCAGAGACAGGGGGCATGGACGAGCAGTACTTC	CASSPETGGMDEQYF
TRBV29-1	TRBD1	NA	TRBJ1-5	TGCAGCGTGGGGACAGGGGGCAATCAGCCCCAGCATTTT	CSVGTGGNQPQHF
TRBV4-1	TRBD1	NA	TRBJ1-5	TGCGCCAGCAGCCAAGGGGACAGGGGATATCAGCCCCAGCATTTT	CASSQGDRGYQPQHF
TRBV4-1	NA	NA	TRBJ2-3	TGCGCCAGCAGCCAGCGACTAGATACGCAGTATTTT	CASSQRLDTQYF
TRBV4-1	TRBD1	NA	TRBJ1-1	TGCGCCAGCAGCCATGGAAAAAGACAGGGTGGGAACACTGAAGCTTTCTTT	CASSHGKRQGGNTEAFF
TRBV24-1	NA	NA	TRBJ1-2	TGTGCCACCAGTGATTCACCTTCGACAGGACTCCCCTATGGCTACACCTTC	CATSDSPSTGLPYGYTF
TRBV5-5	TRBD2	NA	TRBJ2-1	TGTGCCAGCAGCTTTTCTGTTACTAGCGGGAGTGTCTACAATGAGCAGTTCTTC	CASSFSVTSGSVYNEQFF
TRBV5-1	TRBD1	NA	TRBJ2-7	TGCGCCAGCAGCTTTATGGGACAGGGTCTCGAGCAGTACTTC	CASSFMGQGLEQYF
TRBV21-1	NA	few	TRBJ1-5	TGTGCCAGCAGCAATATCGGTCAGCCCCAGCATTTT	CASSNIGQPQHF
TRBV6-1	NA	NA	TRBJ1-3	TGTGCCAGCAGTGAAGCGACAACAGGGAACGGAAACACCATATATTTT	CASSEATTGNGNTIYF
TRBV10-3	TRBD1	NA	TRBJ2-2	TGTGCCATCAGTGGGACAGGGGTTCCCGGGGAGCTGTTTTTT	CAISGTGVPGELFF
TRBV5-1	NA	NA	TRBJ1-1	TGCGCCAGCAGCTTGGGGACGGGATACATGAACACTGAAGCTTTCTTT	CASSLGTGYMNTEAFF
TRBV19	NA	NA	TRBJ1-2	TGTGCCAGTAGTATAGGGAACAGGGTGAACTATGGCTACACCTTC	CASSIGNRVNYGYTF
TRBV5-1	NA	once	TRBJ1-2	TGCGCCAGCAGCTTGGAGGCAGGGTCTAACTATGGCTACACCTTC	CASSLEAGSNYGYTF
TRBV6-6	TRBD1	NA	TRBJ1-6	TGTGCCAGCAGCCACAGGGGTAGCTCCTATAATTCACCCCTCCACTTT	CASSHRGSSYNSPLHF
TRBV18	TRBD1	once	TRBJ1-6	TGTGCCAGCTCACCGCAGGGGGCCAATTCACCCCTCCACTTT	CASSPQGANSPLHF
TRBV7-9	TRBD2	NA	TRBJ2-5	TGTGCCAGCAGCTCCAACACCGGGGGGGCTCGGGAGACCCAGTACTTC	CASSSNTGGARETQYF
TRBV14	NA	NA	TRBJ1-3	TGTGCCAGCAGCCAAGTTGCGGGGGGTACTGGAAACACCATATATTTT	CASSQVAGGTGNTIYF
TRBV7-9	TRBD1	once	TRBJ2-3	TGTGCCAGCAGCTTCCGGGACAGGAGCACAGATACGCAGTATTTT	CASSFRDRSTDTQYF
TRBV6-5	NA	NA	TRBJ1-2	TGTGCCAGCAGTTACGGCGGGCGAGGGCCTGGCTACACCTTC	CASSYGGRGPGYTF
TRBV11-2	TRBD2	NA	TRBJ2-1	TGTGCCAGCAACACATTAGGACTAGCCTACAATGAGCAGTTCTTC	CASNTLGLAYNEQFF
TRBV11-2	TRBD1	NA	TRBJ1-2	TGTGCCAGCAGCCCCCGGACAGGGGAAACTAACTATGGCTACACCTTC	CASSPRTGETNYGYTF
TRBV29-1	TRBD1	NA	TRBJ1-6	TGCAGCGTTGCAAGGGGGCGTAATTCACCCCTCCACTTT	CSVARGRNSPLHF
TRBV5-4	TRBD2	NA	TRBJ2-1	TGTGCCAGCAGCTTTTGGACTAGCAGCGATGAGCAGTTCTTC	CASSFWTSSDEQFF
TRBV29-1	TRBD1	NA	TRBJ1-1	TGCAGCGTTTCCACAGGGGGCGATTCAAAAGCTTTCTTT	CSVSTGGDSKAFF
TRBV7-2	TRBD2	NA	TRBJ2-7	TGTGCCAGCAGCTTTGGGGGGGGGAATTACGAGCAGTACTTC	CASSFGGGNYEQYF
TRBV7-8	TRBD2	NA	TRBJ2-7	TGTGCCAGCAGCTTCTCCAGCGGGGGGTCATTAACCTACGAGCAGTACTTC	CASSFSSGGSLTYEQYF
TRBV7-3	TRBD2	NA	TRBJ2-1	TGTGCCAGCAGCTCTGGGACTAGCTACAATGAGCAGTTCTTC	CASSSGTSYNEQFF
TRBV11-3	NA	NA	TRBJ2-3	TGTGCCAGCAGCCCAAGAGCGGCAACCGTCACAGATACGCAGTATTTT	CASSPRAATVTDTQYF
TRBV28	NA	NA	TRBJ1-5	TGTGCCAGCAGCACCCTCAGGGGTCCCGGGCCCCAGCATTTT	CASSTLRGPGPQHF
TRBV2	NA	NA	TRBJ1-2	TGTGCCAGCAGTGAAGAGGGCAGGGGCGGTGGCTACACCTTC	CASSEEGRGGGYTF
TRBV11-3	TRBD1	once	TRBJ2-4	TGTGCCAGCAGCTTATTCTCGGGACAGGGAAAAAACATTCAGTACTTC	CASSLFSGQGKNIQYF
TRBV19	NA	NA	TRBJ1-3	TGTGCCAGCACTCCCTCGGTCCTTACGGAGTTGAGGGGAAACACCATATATTTT	CASTPSVLTELRGNTIYF
TRBV7-2	NA	NA	TRBJ2-7	TGTGCCAGCAGCTTAGGGCAGGGGCCATCCTACGAGCAGTACTTC	CASSLGQGPSYEQYF
TRBV4-2	TRBD2	NA	TRBJ2-3	TGTGCCAGCAGCCAGGAGACTAGCGGTCGACTCACAGATACGCAGTATTTT	CASSQETSGRLTDTQYF
TRBV19	NA	NA	TRBJ1-1	TGTGCCAGTATAGATGGGCCGGATGCGAACACTGAAGCTTTCTTT	CASIDGPDANTEAFF
TRBV7-3	NA	NA	TRBJ2-2	TGTGCCAGCAGCCCAAGGGGTCTATCGAACACCGGGGAGCTGTTTTTT	CASSPRGLSNTGELFF